Sequencing of this TCR beta chain was carried out in a study of cytomegalovirus exposure and HLA in healthy donors. Concerning this clone: Its antigen is not identified. The sample has other DNA sequences that encode this CDR3 too.

The donors were members of the validation cohort, which comprised 120 subjects and was separate from the first cohort of some 680 subjects. Regarding the study as a whole: Cytomegalovirus-associated status was assigned to 150 or so TCR beta chains. In vitro testing confirmed three CMV-associated chains as specific for CMV antigens.

This CDR3 is built from 12 residues. Trimming removed 2 bases from V and 2 bases from J, with 4 bases in between. Germline V gene data show CDR1 as SGHRS and CDR2 as YFSETQ. TCRdb's copy holds only in-frame clones and misses some; the assay was immunoSEQ multiplex PCR. The sample holds around 400,000 clones, more than 80% seen once. This TCR came from a woman aged 18-29 years in good health and CMV-seronegative. Material: PBMCs. J is TRBJ2-5 and V is TRBV5-1; no definite D call. The CDR3 region is CASSFLQETQYF. CDR3 coding DNA: TGCGCCAGCAGCTTCTTACAAGAGACCCAGTACTTC.